This TCR beta chain was captured by sequencing in a study of blood T cell repertoires in COVID-19. Overall study context: PBMCs, B-cell-depleted T cells, or T cells were the source of the cDNA or gDNA that made up the material.

The germline V gene has CDR1 SGDLS and CDR2 YYNGEE. The V end was cut by 4 bases, the J end by 5 bases, with 15 bases between. The CDR3 runs 14 residues. The method was immunoSEQ multiplex PCR; TCRdb's version includes in-frame clones alone and lacks a portion of them. The sample records fewer than 500,000 clones, about 80% being singletons. The chain employs TRBV9 and TRBJ1-1, with a tentative D call TRBD1 (5 bases). The sample comprised peripheral blood. The sequence was collected from a human donor with acute or convalescent COVID-19. The donor label of this sample is uncertain. The CDR3 loop reads CASSLPSGGTEAFF. The CDR3 bases are TGTGCCAGCAGCTTACCGTCGGGGGGGACTGAAGCTTTCTTT.